Listed below are T cell receptor beta chains from one sample, sequenced in a study of vaccination effects on CD4 cells after COVID-19. These receptors' targets are unknown. Only in-frame clones appear in the TCRdb table, and some are missing; sequencing was by immunoSEQ multiplex PCR. The sample yields some 22,000 clones, around 74% seen once. Sequences were derived from CD4+ T cells from PBMCs cultured with HCoV-NL63 spike peptides, sampled before COVID-19 vaccination. These receptors were taken from a human donor who received a COVID-19 vaccine. CDR3s include the opening cysteine and the closing phenylalanine or tryptophan. A D gene is named only where the DNA matches it firmly. Clone size is stated in some rows and not others, as once, few, many or a class when expanded.

NA	TRBV3-1/TRBV3-2	TRBJ1-4	NA	TGTGCCAGCAGCCGTCGCACGAGTTCGCGGGGGGCAACTAATGAAAAACTGTTTTTT	CASSRRTSSRGATNEKLFF
NA	TRBV27	TRBJ1-1	NA	TGTGCCAGCCACCTTCGACCTACAGGAGCGAACACTGAAGCTTTCTTT	CASHLRPTGANTEAFF
NA	TRBV7-9	TRBJ2-5	NA	TGTGCCAGCAGCCCAACTAGGTTAGGACTAAAAGAGACCCAGTACTTC	CASSPTRLGLKETQYF
NA	TRBV9	TRBJ2-2	NA	TGTGCCAGCAGCTTTTGGACAGTGAACACCGGGGAGCTGTTTTTT	CASSFWTVNTGELFF
few	TRBV19	TRBJ1-2	NA	TGTGCCAGTACCCCTGAGAAGGGGTTTAGCTATGGCTACACCTTC	CASTPEKGFSYGYTF
few	TRBV7-9	TRBJ1-1	NA	TGTGCCAGCAGCTTAGGGCAGGGGAGAGCTTTCTTT	CASSLGQGRAFF
NA	TRBV5-1	TRBJ1-3	NA	TGCGCCAGCAGCTTGGCCCTGGGATCTGGAAACACCATATATTTT	CASSLALGSGNTIYF
NA	TRBV6-7	TRBJ1-3	NA	TGTGCCAGCAGTTACTTTGGAAACACCATATATTTT	CASSYFGNTIYF
NA	TRBV5-5	TRBJ1-1	TRBD1	TGTGCCAGCAGCCACACAGGGGGAACTGAAGCTTTCTTT	CASSHTGGTEAFF
NA	TRBV6-1	TRBJ2-1	TRBD2	TGTGCCAGCAGTGTAAGGAGGACTAGCGGTGACTCCTACAATGAGCAGTTCTTC	CASSVRRTSGDSYNEQFF
NA	TRBV7-9	TRBJ2-1	NA	TGTGCCAGCAGCTTAGTACTGGGGATCAACTCACCGCGGGACAATGAGCAGTTCTTC	CASSLVLGINSPRDNEQFF
NA	TRBV11-2	TRBJ1-1	NA	TGTGCCAGCAGCTTAGAGAGTGGGGGGGTCGCTGAAGCTTTCTTT	CASSLESGGVAEAFF
NA	TRBV5-4	TRBJ2-3	TRBD2	TGTGCCAGCAGCTGGAGAGCGGGGGGGGGCACAGATACGCAGTATTTT	CASSWRAGGGTDTQYF
NA	TRBV28	TRBJ2-7	NA	TGTGCCAGCAGTCCCCGGGGGAGCTCCTACTACGAGCAGTACTTC	CASSPRGSSYYEQYF
NA	TRBV28	TRBJ2-1	TRBD1	TGTGCCAGCAGTTTTGGGGACAGGACCTACAATGAGCAGTTCTTC	CASSFGDRTYNEQFF
NA	TRBV27	TRBJ2-7	NA	TGTGCCAGCAGACTGACAGGGAGGTCTGAGTTTTCCCACGAGCAGTACTTC	CASRLTGRSEFSHEQYF
NA	TRBV4-1	TRBJ1-2	NA	TGCGCCAGCAGCCAAGATTGGGGGGGTGGCTACACCTTC	CASSQDWGGGYTF
NA	TRBV18	TRBJ2-1	NA	TGTGCCAGCTCACCCACTAACAATGAGCAGTTCTTC	CASSPTNNEQFF
NA	TRBV6-4	TRBJ1-1	NA	TGTGCCAGCTCTCGACGTATGAACACTGAAGCTTTCTTT	CASSRRMNTEAFF
NA	TRBV10-3	TRBJ1-2	NA	TGTGCCACAAGAGCACAGGGATTGGGATATGGCTACACCTTC	CATRAQGLGYGYTF
few	TRBV10-1	TRBJ1-2	TRBD1	TGCGCCAGCAGTGAGTCGAAAAAGCTCGGACAGGCCTCGAACTATGGCTACACCTTC	CASSESKKLGQASNYGYTF
NA	TRBV9	TRBJ2-7	TRBD2	TGTGCCAGCAGCGTAGGGGCTAGCGGGGACTACGAGCAGTACTTC	CASSVGASGDYEQYF
NA	TRBV19	TRBJ2-7	NA	TGTGCCACCTCGGGACTGTTCTCCTACGAGCAGTACTTC	CATSGLFSYEQYF
NA	TRBV11-2	TRBJ2-3	TRBD2	TGTGCCAGCAGCCCCCACCCTGGGACTAGCGGGAGCTATACGCAGTATTTT	CASSPHPGTSGSYTQYF
NA	TRBV2	TRBJ2-2	TRBD2	TGTGCCAGCGGGCGGGAGGGCCGGACCGGGGAGCTGTTTTTT	CASGREGRTGELFF
NA	TRBV28	TRBJ2-1	TRBD2	TGTGCCAGCAGACCAACTTTATACGGGACTACTTCCTACAATGAGCAGTTCTTC	CASRPTLYGTTSYNEQFF
NA	TRBV7-6	TRBJ2-1	TRBD2	TGTGCCAGCAGCTTACGACCCCCTAGCGGGAGTAATGAGCAGTTCTTC	CASSLRPPSGSNEQFF
NA	TRBV2	TRBJ1-5	TRBD1	TGTGCCAGCAGTCTAGACAGGGTTGATCAGCCCCAGCATTTT	CASSLDRVDQPQHF
NA	TRBV5-1	TRBJ1-3	NA	TGCGCCAGCAGTGCGATGGGTGTGAGCTCTGGAAACACCATATATTTT	CASSAMGVSSGNTIYF
few	TRBV5-6	TRBJ1-2	NA	TGTGCCAGCAGCAAAGTTGGGTACCATGGCTACACCTTC	CASSKVGYHGYTF
NA	TRBV5-1	TRBJ2-7	TRBD1	TGCGCCAGCAGCGAAGGGACAGGGAGCTACGAGCAGTACTTC	CASSEGTGSYEQYF
NA	TRBV12-3/TRBV12-4	TRBJ1-1	TRBD1	TGTGCCAGCAGTAGGACAGGGGGTACTGAAGCTTTCTTT	CASSRTGGTEAFF
NA	TRBV5-1	TRBJ2-3	TRBD2	TGCGCCAGCAAGGAACTAGCGGGAGGGCCGGGGACAGATACGCAGTATTTT	CASKELAGGPGTDTQYF
NA	TRBV27	TRBJ2-5	NA	TGTGCCAGCAGTTCGGCCGGGGGAGACGGGACCCAGTACTTC	CASSSAGGDGTQYF
NA	TRBV4-1	TRBJ2-7	TRBD2	TGCGCCAGCAGCCAGTCACCGGGACTAGTCGCCTACGAGCAGTACTTC	CASSQSPGLVAYEQYF